What follows is one TCR beta chain and its context. Its specificity is unknown. This PCR relied on a set of 60 Vbeta primers and 13 Jbeta primers. Sequencing was performed with immunoSEQ multiplex PCR; in TCRdb, only in-frame clones are kept and a portion is missing. This sample has 200,000 to 250,000 clones, with about 80% found just once. This sample is drawn from a study of cytomegalovirus exposure and HLA in healthy donors. Study background: Researchers previously reported finding roughly 120 million unique TCR beta sequences from approximately 200 million T cells. Study results and limitations: Later work showed greater clonal expansion in HLA-associated TCR beta chains than in equally common others. Most TCR beta V segments were productive about 90% or about 30% of the time in an earlier analysis. It was confirmed in vitro that three of the CMV-associated chains were specific for CMV antigens.

The V gene end was trimmed by 6 bases and the J gene end by 8 bases; junction bases not matched to a gene: 11. The germline V gene encodes CDR1 MNHEY and CDR2 SVGAGI. This CDR3 is 14 amino acids long. V is TRBV6-5 and J is TRBJ1-1; 8 positions match TRBD1. Sequenced input: PBMCs. The receptor's source is a young man in good health and CMV-seronegative. The CDR3 sequence is CASSLRQGLGEAFF. As DNA, the CDR3 is TGTGCCAGCAGCCTCCGACAGGGGCTGGGCGAAGCTTTCTTT.